This T cell receptor beta chain originates from a study of long-term antiretroviral therapy in people with HIV. With survey level as its setting, the immunoSEQ assay was v3.0. Using immunoSEQ multiplex PCR, the repertoire was profiled, and TCRdb retains in-frame clones only, with some absent. The table shows approximately 34,000 clones, with around four fifths occurring only once. CDR1 and CDR2 (germline): SGHVS, FNYEAQ. This CDR3 has 14 residues. V was clipped by 4 bases and J by 0 bases; unmatched bases: 3. This sequence joins TRBV7-6 and TRBJ2-7; 7 nucleotides line up with TRBD1. This clonotype was sampled from a young man with HIV. Sample: unsorted PBMCs, taken 1 year after starting antiretroviral therapy. Here the CDR3 reads CASSSDRSSYEQYF. The CDR3 DNA reads TGTGCCAGCAGCTCGGACAGGAGCTCCTACGAGCAGTACTTC.